This T cell receptor (beta chain) is drawn from a study of OX40 agonist ivuxolimab in advanced cancers. Study information: The patients received ivuxolimab by intravenous route every 2 weeks at 0.01 to 10 mg/kg. Three patients got partial responses; one had hepatocellular carcinoma and two had cutaneous melanoma.

The assay was immunoSEQ multiplex PCR, and TCRdb's table has in-frame clones only and misses some. The sample holds 48,000 or so clones, around 90% seen once. Cycle 7 day 1, cycle 4 day 1, and baseline were the timepoints at which blood was sampled. The CDR3 is 15 amino acids. CDR1 and CDR2 (germline): LNHDA, SQIVND (reference sequence). Trimming removed 4 bases from V and 1 base from J, with 8 bases in between. The clonotype comes from an adult with an advanced solid tumor such as melanoma, head and neck, liver or kidney cancer. This sample comprised CD4+ or CD8+ T cells sorted from blood, obtained in a trial of the OX40 agonist ivuxolimab. This chain joins TRBV19 and TRBJ2-6; no reliable D call. CDR3 residues: CASSRPRSGANVLTF. As DNA, the CDR3 is TGTGCCAGTAGTAGACCGAGATCTGGGGCCAACGTCCTGACTTTC.